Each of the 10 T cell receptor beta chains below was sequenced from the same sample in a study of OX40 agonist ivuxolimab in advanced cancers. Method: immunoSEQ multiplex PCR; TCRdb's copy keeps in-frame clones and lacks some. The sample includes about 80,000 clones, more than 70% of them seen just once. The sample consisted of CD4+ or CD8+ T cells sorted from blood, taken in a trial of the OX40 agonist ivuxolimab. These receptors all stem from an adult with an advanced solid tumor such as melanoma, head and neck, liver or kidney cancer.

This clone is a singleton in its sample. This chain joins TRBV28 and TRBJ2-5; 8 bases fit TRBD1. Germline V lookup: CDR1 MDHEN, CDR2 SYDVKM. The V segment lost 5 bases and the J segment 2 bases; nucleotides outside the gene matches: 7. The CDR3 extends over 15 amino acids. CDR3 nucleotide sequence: TGTGCCAGCAGTACTACGAGGACAGGGCAAGAGACCCAGTACTTC. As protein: CASSTTRTGQETQYF.

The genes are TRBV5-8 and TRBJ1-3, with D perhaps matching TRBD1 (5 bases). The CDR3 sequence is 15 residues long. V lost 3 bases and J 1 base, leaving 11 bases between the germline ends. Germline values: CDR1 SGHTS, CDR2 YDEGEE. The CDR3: CASSSGDESGNTIYF. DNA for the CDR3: TGTGCCAGCAGCTCGGGGGACGAATCTGGAAACACCATATATTTT.

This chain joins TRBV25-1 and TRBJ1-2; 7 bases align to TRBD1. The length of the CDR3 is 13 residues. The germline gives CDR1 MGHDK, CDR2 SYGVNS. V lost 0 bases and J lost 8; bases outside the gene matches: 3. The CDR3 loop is CASSEYQGQGYTF. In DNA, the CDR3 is TGTGCCAGCAGTGAATATCAGGGACAGGGCTACACCTTC.

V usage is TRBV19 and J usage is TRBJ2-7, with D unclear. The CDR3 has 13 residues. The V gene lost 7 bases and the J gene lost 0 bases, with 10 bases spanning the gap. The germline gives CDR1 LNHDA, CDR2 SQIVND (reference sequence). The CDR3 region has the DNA TGTGCCAGTAAAGAAGAGGCCTCCTACGAGCAGTACTTC. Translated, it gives CASKEEASYEQYF.

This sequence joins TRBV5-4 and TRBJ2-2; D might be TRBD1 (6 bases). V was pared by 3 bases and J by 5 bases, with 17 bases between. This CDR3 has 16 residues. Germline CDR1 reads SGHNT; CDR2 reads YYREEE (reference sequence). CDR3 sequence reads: CASSSGDRSSTGELFF. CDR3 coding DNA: TGTGCCAGCAGCTCAGGGGACCGGAGCAGTACCGGGGAGCTGTTTTTT. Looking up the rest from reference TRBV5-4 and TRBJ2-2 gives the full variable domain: ETGVTQSPTHLIKTRGQQVTLRCSSQSGHNTVSWYQQALGQGPQFIFQYYREEENGRGNFPPRFSGLQFPNYSSELNVNALELDDSALYLCASSSGDRSSTGELFFGEGSRLTVL.

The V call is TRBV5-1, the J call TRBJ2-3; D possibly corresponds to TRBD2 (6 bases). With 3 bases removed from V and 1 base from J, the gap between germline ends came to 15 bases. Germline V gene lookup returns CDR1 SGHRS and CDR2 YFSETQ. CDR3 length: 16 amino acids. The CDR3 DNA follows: TGCGCCAGCAGCTCAGGACTGGCTAGCGGCACAGATACGCAGTATTTT. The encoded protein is CASSSGLASGTDTQYF.

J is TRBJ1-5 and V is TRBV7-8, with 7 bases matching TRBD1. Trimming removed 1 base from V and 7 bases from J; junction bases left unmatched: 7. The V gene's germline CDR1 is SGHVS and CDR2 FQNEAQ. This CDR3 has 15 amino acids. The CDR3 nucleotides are TGTGCCAGCAGCTTAGACAGGGGAGGAGGCCAGCCCCAGCATTTT. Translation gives CASSLDRGGGQPQHF.

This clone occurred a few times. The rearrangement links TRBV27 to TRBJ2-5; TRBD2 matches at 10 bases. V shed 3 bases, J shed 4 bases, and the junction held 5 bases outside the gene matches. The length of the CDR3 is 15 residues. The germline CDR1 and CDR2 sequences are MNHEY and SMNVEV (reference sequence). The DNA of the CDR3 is TGTGCCAGCAGTTTTTTCCCTAGCGGGAGAGAGACCCAGTACTTC. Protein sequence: CASSFFPSGRETQYF.

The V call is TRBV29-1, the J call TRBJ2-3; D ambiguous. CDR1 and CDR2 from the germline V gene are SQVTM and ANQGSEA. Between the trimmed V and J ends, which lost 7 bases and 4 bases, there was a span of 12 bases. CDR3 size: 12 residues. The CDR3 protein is CSESLGADTQYF. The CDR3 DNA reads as TGCAGCGAGTCCCTAGGCGCAGATACGCAGTATTTT.

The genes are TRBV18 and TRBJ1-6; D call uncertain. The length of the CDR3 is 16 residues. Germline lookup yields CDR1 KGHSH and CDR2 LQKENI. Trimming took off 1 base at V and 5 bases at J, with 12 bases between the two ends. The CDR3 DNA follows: TGTGCCAGCTCACCACTGGCCGGCGATAATAATTCACCCCTCCACTTT. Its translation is CASSPLAGDNNSPLHF.